Shown below are 25 T cell receptor beta chains from a single sample sequenced in a study of chemoradiotherapy in HPV16-positive cancers. Using immunoSEQ multiplex PCR, the repertoire was profiled, and TCRdb retains in-frame clones only, with some absent. The sample lists about 32,000 clones, about nine tenths occurring once. Sequencing used blood, obtained from a patient who underwent chemoradiotherapy. These receptors were taken from a human donor with HPV-associated anogenital cancer.

The chain is built from TRBV28 and TRBJ1-1; 8 bases map to TRBD1. Trimming at V came to 9 bases and at J to 0 bases, leaving 9 bases not matched to a gene. From germline, CDR1 is MDHEN and CDR2 SYDVKM. CDR3 size: 15 residues. CDR3 nucleotides: TGTGCCAGTCCTTCTCCGACAGGGGTGAACACTGAAGCTTTCTTT. It encodes CASPSPTGVNTEAFF. The full variable domain, rest sourced from reference TRBV28 and TRBJ1-1, is DVKVTQSSRYLVKRTGEKVFLECVQDMDHENMFWYRQDPGLGLRLIYFSYDVKMKEKGDIPEGYSVSREKKERFSLILESASTNQTSMYLCASPSPTGVNTEAFFGQGTRLTVV.

The chain has TRBV7-3 and TRBJ1-3; the D is unclear. Germline-derived CDR1 and CDR2 are SGHTA and FQGTGA. Trimming shortened V by 2 bases and J by 3 bases, and 8 bases separated the two germline ends. This CDR3 comprises 14 residues. In DNA, the CDR3 is TGTGCCAGCAGCTTAGGAGGGAGTGGAAACACCATATATTTT. Protein product: CASSLGGSGNTIYF.

This chain connects TRBV5-4 to TRBJ2-1, with D unclear. There are 12 residues in the CDR3. The V end was cut by 4 bases, the J end by 4 bases, with 6 bases between. Germline CDR1 reads SGHNT; CDR2 reads YYREEE (reference sequence). CDR3 sequence reads: CASSALYNEQFF. The CDR3 nucleotides read TGTGCCAGCAGCGCGTTATACAATGAGCAGTTCTTC.

The chain couples TRBV6-5 to TRBJ1-3; D is undetermined. This CDR3 comprises 13 residues. With 5 bases removed from V and 11 bases from J, the gap between germline ends came to 16 bases. Germline CDR1 MNHEY, CDR2 SVGAGI. The CDR3 nucleotides read TGTGCCAGCAGTGAAGCCCCTAGGAACGCCATATATTTT. Translation gives CASSEAPRNAIYF.

V is TRBV15 and J is TRBJ1-1; 8 bases line up with TRBD1. The germline V gene encodes CDR1 LNHNV and CDR2 YYDKDF (reference sequence). The J segment lost 6 bases and the V segment lost 3 bases, leaving 12 bases of the junction unmatched. The CDR3 is 16 residues long. CDR3 sequence: CATSRVLQGAESEAFF. CDR3 in DNA: TGTGCCACCAGCAGGGTACTTCAGGGGGCTGAGTCTGAAGCTTTCTTT.

DNA for the CDR3: TGCGCCAGCAGCCCCTATGGGGGTAGGAACACTGAAGCTTTCTTT. This translates into CASSPYGGRNTEAFF. V is TRBV4-1 and J is TRBJ1-1; the D gene is possibly TRBD1 (5 bases). This CDR3 is built from 15 residues. The germline V gene encodes CDR1 MGHRA and CDR2 YSYEKL. Between the trimmed V and J ends, which lost 4 bases and 1 base, there was a span of 13 bases.

V gene TRBV23-1 combines with J gene TRBJ1-2, with D uncertain. TRBV23-1 is identified as an open reading frame with a role that is uncertain. This CDR3 is 15 amino acids long. V was pared by 4 bases and J by 8 bases, with 20 bases between. CDR3 coding DNA: TGCGCCAGCAGTCCCAAAACCGCCAGACGGTGCGGCTACACCTTC. Its protein product is CASSPKTARRCGYTF.

The V call is TRBV19, the J call TRBJ1-2; a possible D gene is TRBD1 (6 bases). The CDR3 contains 12 residues. Germline CDR1 LNHDA, CDR2 SQIVND (reference sequence). V lost 7 bases and J lost 4, with 10 bases in between. CDR3 amino acids: CASTPDSYGYTF. The DNA for the CDR3 is TGTGCCAGTACCCCGGACAGCTATGGCTACACCTTC.

The V and J genes are TRBV5-4 and TRBJ1-3; 10 positions match TRBD1. The V and J ends lost 4 bases and 7 bases, in that order; junction bases with no gene match: 14. CDR3 length: 17 residues. CDR1 SGHNT and CDR2 YYREEE come from the germline V gene (reference sequence). CDR3 coding DNA: TGTGCCAGCAGCCCGCCCATCGATGACAGGGGGCTTAACACCATATATTTT. It translates to CASSPPIDDRGLNTIYF.

V and J are TRBV6-5 and TRBJ2-5, with 7 bases identical to TRBD1. The V gene's germline CDR1 is MNHEY and CDR2 SVGAGI. J was trimmed by 1 base and V by 6 bases; bases with no gene match: 2. The CDR3 contains 13 residues. Here the CDR3 reads CASSRDSQETQYF. The CDR3, as DNA: TGTGCCAGCAGCCGGGACAGCCAAGAGACCCAGTACTTC.

V usage is TRBV2 and J usage is TRBJ2-3; D remains ambiguous. Trimming took 2 bases from V and 4 from J, leaving 13 bases between them. Per the germline V gene, CDR1 is SNHLY and CDR2 is FYNNEI. The CDR3 consists of 15 residues. CDR3 DNA sequence: TGTGCCAGCAGTGAACTGGGGTTAGCATCAGATACGCAGTATTTT. Translation gives CASSELGLASDTQYF. Full variable domain (outside the CDR3, taken from reference TRBV2 and TRBJ2-3): EPEVTQTPSHQVTQMGQEVILRCVPISNHLYFYWYRQILGQKVEFLVSFYNNEISEKSEIFDDQFSVERPDGSNFTLKIRSTKLEDSAMYFCASSELGLASDTQYFGPGTRLTVL.

The rearrangement joins TRBV25-1 to TRBJ2-3; D unresolved. Germline assignment: CDR1 MGHDK and CDR2 SYGVNS. With 4 bases removed from V and 1 base from J, the gap between germline ends came to 21 bases. The CDR3 totals 18 residues. CDR3 coding DNA: TGTGCCAGCAGTGCCAAACGCGGATCATCCGGCGGCACAGATACGCAGTATTTT. This translates into CASSAKRGSSGGTDTQYF.

V and J are TRBV29-1 and TRBJ1-1; D call uncertain. Trimming removed 3 bases at V and 1 base at J, with 9 bases between. This CDR3 has 13 amino acids. The germline V gene has CDR1 SQVTM and CDR2 ANQGSEA. CDR3 sequence (DNA): TGCAGCGTTGAGGCGGGTAGGAACACTGAAGCTTTCTTT. It translates to CSVEAGRNTEAFF.

This chain joins TRBV4-1 and TRBJ1-2; D not resolved. CDR3 length: 15 residues. Germline CDR1 and CDR2: MGHRA and YSYEKL. Trimming stripped 5 bases from V and 4 bases from J, with 17 bases between. CDR3 in amino acids: CASSGPLGWGYGYTF. The CDR3 region has the DNA TGCGCCAGCAGCGGACCCCTGGGGTGGGGCTATGGCTACACCTTC.

The CDR3 here is CASSFASDSPYGYTF. CDR3 nucleotide sequence: TGTGCCAGCAGCTTCGCTTCGGACAGCCCCTATGGCTACACCTTC. The V gene is TRBV5-6, the J gene TRBJ1-2; maybe TRBD1 (6 bases). Per the germline V gene, CDR1 is SGHDT and CDR2 is YYEEEE. This CDR3 region has 15 residues. Trimming removed 2 bases from V and 4 bases from J, with 15 bases in between.

This chain uses TRBV7-2 with TRBJ1-5; perhaps TRBD1 as D (5 bases). Per the germline V gene, CDR1 is SGHTA and CDR2 is FQGNSA. CDR3 length: 14 residues. Trimming took 3 bases from V and 3 from J, leaving 9 bases between them. The DNA of the CDR3 is TGTGCCAGCAGCTTGGCAGGGAACAATCAGCCCCAGCATTTT. Translating it yields CASSLAGNNQPQHF.

V usage is TRBV15 and J usage is TRBJ2-7; TRBD1 matches at 7 bases. Trimming cost V 4 bases and J 2 bases; bases outside gene matches: 8. Per germline, CDR1 LNHNV and CDR2 YYDKDF (reference sequence). The CDR3 runs to 15 residues. CDR3 sequence (DNA): TGTGCCACCAGCAACCGACAGGGAGTGACCTACGAGCAGTACTTC. Its translation: CATSNRQGVTYEQYF. The full variable domain, in which reference TRBV15 and TRBJ2-7 provide the parts outside the CDR3, is DAMVIQNPRYQVTQFGKPVTLSCSQTLNHNVMYWYQQKSSQAPKLLFHYYDKDFNNEADTPDNFQSRRPNTSFCFLDIRSPGLGDTAMYLCATSNRQGVTYEQYFGPGTRLTVT.

This clone was seen only once. At the DNA level, this CDR3 is encoded by other sequences in the same sample as well. The V gene is TRBV5-4, the J gene TRBJ1-3, with TRBD1 as a possible D gene (5 bases). There are 15 residues in the CDR3. Deletions cut 1 base from V and 2 bases from J, with 10 bases between. The germline gives CDR1 SGHNT, CDR2 YYREEE (reference sequence). The chain's CDR3 is CASSLQGVAGNTIYF. In nucleotides, the CDR3 is TGTGCCAGCAGCTTGCAGGGTGTAGCTGGAAACACCATATATTTT.

The V gene is TRBV5-1, the J gene TRBJ1-3; no clear D gene. Looked up from germline, CDR1 is SGHRS and CDR2 is YFSETQ. This CDR3 is built from 17 residues. Between the trimmed V and J ends, which lost 0 bases and 0 bases, there was a span of 13 bases. This CDR3 is CASSLEASANSGNTIYF. The CDR3 DNA reads as TGCGCCAGCAGCTTGGAGGCCAGCGCCAACTCTGGAAACACCATATATTTT.

V usage is TRBV10-2 and J usage is TRBJ1-6; 8 bases line up with TRBD1. The V and J ends lost 6 bases and 6 bases, in that order; junction bases with no gene match: 1. Germline V gene lookup returns CDR1 WSHSY and CDR2 SAAADI. The CDR3 contains 13 residues. CDR3 in DNA: TGCGCCAGCAGAACAGGGGGTAATTCACCCCTCCACTTT. Translating gives CASRTGGNSPLHF.

V is TRBV9 and J is TRBJ2-5; D assignment may be TRBD1 or TRBD2 (5 bases each). Trimming removed 3 bases at V and 9 bases at J, with 27 bases between. The germline gives CDR1 SGDLS, CDR2 YYNGEE. The CDR3 totals 17 residues. The CDR3 nucleotides are TGTGCCAGCAGCGGAGAATTACGACCGGGACCCTTGGGGGCCCAGTACTTC. Translating gives CASSGELRPGPLGAQYF.

V and J are TRBV18 and TRBJ2-3; 12 nucleotides match TRBD2. Germline assignment: CDR1 KGHSH and CDR2 LQKENI. The CDR3 contains 17 residues. Trimming cost V 3 bases and J 0 bases; bases outside gene matches: 4. CDR3 protein: CASSPTSGGSSTDTQYF. As DNA, the CDR3 is TGTGCCAGCTCACCGACTAGCGGGGGTTCTAGCACAGATACGCAGTATTTT.

V usage is TRBV5-1 and J usage is TRBJ2-7; TRBD2 might be the D (6 bases). This CDR3 region has 14 residues. The germline V gene encodes CDR1 SGHRS and CDR2 YFSETQ. The V end lost 7 bases, the J end lost 0 bases, and 14 bases lay between the germline ends. The CDR3 loop is CASAGGMSSYEQYF. The CDR3 coding sequence is TGCGCCAGCGCGGGCGGGATGAGCTCCTACGAGCAGTACTTC.

This chain joins TRBV10-2 and TRBJ2-5, with D hard to call. V lost 0 bases to trimming and J lost 2 bases, with 10 bases between them. The CDR3 is made up of 15 amino acids. CDR1 WSHSY and CDR2 SAAADI come from the germline V gene. In DNA, the CDR3 is TGCGCCAGCAGTGAGTCAATAGGCAGGCAAGAGACCCAGTACTTC. It encodes CASSESIGRQETQYF.

This clone rates as large. Here the CDR3 DNA reads TGTGCCACCGAGCGGGGTTATCGGCCCCAGCATTTT. Amino acid sequence: CATERGYRPQHF. The chain has TRBV11-1 and TRBJ1-5, with no clear D. The germline V and J ends were trimmed by 10 bases and 9 bases, with 16 bases remaining between them. The germline V gene has CDR1 SGHAT and CDR2 FQDESV (reference sequence). CDR3 length: 12 amino acids.